One sample yielded the 12 T cell receptor beta chains listed below, sequenced in a study of T cells in Graves' hyperthyroidism and ophthalmopathy. Amplification of TCR beta CDR3 regions used RNA as the template. Researchers ran a first-round RT-PCR on the TCR CDR3 using the HTBI primer set. MiXCR, run by TCRdb on the multiplex PCR reads, gives a single entry per CDR3 protein. The sample holds under 600,000 distinct CDR3 sequences, about a sixth seen once. Specimen: blood. These receptor sequences come from a woman aged 40 to 50 with Graves' ophthalmopathy.

Ten or more counts support this clonotype. The chain employs TRBV28 and TRBJ1-4; TRBD1 agrees at 7 bases. The CDR3 contains 17 residues. The germline V gene has CDR1 MDHEN and CDR2 SYDVKM. J was trimmed by 3 bases and V by 4 bases; bases with no gene match: 11. The CDR3 sequence: CASSSHPQGRANEKLFF. The CDR3 DNA follows: TGTGCCAGCAGTTCTCACCCACAGGGGCGCGCTAATGAAAAACTGTTTTTT.

This clonotype was seen once. The J gene is TRBJ1-2, the V gene TRBV11-1; no clear D. Trimming removed 5 bases from V and 2 bases from J, with 12 bases in between. This CDR3 has 14 residues. CDR1 is SGHAT and CDR2 is FQDESV in the germline V gene (reference sequence). CDR3 coding DNA: TGTGCCAGCAGCCCCGGACTGGTAAACTATGGCTACACCTTC. Amino acid sequence: CASSPGLVNYGYTF.

This clonotype was counted ten times or more. V usage is TRBV12-5 and J usage is TRBJ1-1; 8 nucleotides match TRBD1. V lost 1 base to trimming and J lost 6 bases; unmatched junction nucleotides: 4. CDR1 and CDR2 (germline): LGHNT, FRNRAP. The CDR3 spans 14 residues. The CDR3 sequence: CASGLDRGSAEAFF. The CDR3 DNA reads TGTGCTAGTGGTTTGGACAGGGGGTCGGCTGAAGCTTTCTTT.

This clonotype was recorded many times. This chain links TRBV3-1 with TRBJ2-1, with 10 bases aligning to TRBD2. Germline CDR1 is LGHDT and CDR2 is YNNKEL (reference sequence). With V trimmed by 3 bases and J by 7 bases, 9 bases remained unmatched. The CDR3 sequence is 16 residues long. The CDR3 region has the DNA TGTGCCAGCAGCCATGCTCCGGGACTAGCGAGGAATGAGCAGTTCTTC. It codes for CASSHAPGLARNEQFF.

This clonotype has only a few counts. This sequence joins TRBV7-2 and TRBJ2-1; 13 bases are a match to TRBD2. The germline gives CDR1 SGHTA, CDR2 FQGNSA. CDR3 size: 17 residues. J gave up 4 bases and V 5 bases, and 8 bases lay outside the gene matches. The CDR3 is CASSPTSGGPLYNEQFF. CDR3 sequence (DNA): TGTGCCAGCAGCCCGACTAGCGGGGGGCCCCTTTACAATGAGCAGTTCTTC.

This clonotype was detected many times. The J gene is TRBJ2-7, the V gene TRBV28; D is unresolved. V lost 2 bases and J 5 bases, leaving 13 bases between the germline ends. CDR1 is MDHEN and CDR2 is SYDVKM in the germline V gene. The CDR3 loop spans 14 amino acids. The CDR3 loop is CASSLTVPGNEQYF. CDR3 nucleotide sequence: TGTGCCAGCAGTTTAACTGTCCCTGGAAACGAGCAGTACTTC.

This clonotype appeared a single time. The chain has TRBV10-2 and TRBJ2-3, with D perhaps TRBD1 or TRBD2 (5 bases each). Germline CDR1 and CDR2: WSHSY and SAAADI. The ends were cut back, 4 bases at V and 1 base at J, with 15 bases in the middle. The CDR3 loop spans 16 amino acids. CDR3 sequence reads: CASSGYGRGGTDTQYF. CDR3 sequence (DNA): TGCGCCAGCAGTGGATACGGGCGAGGGGGCACAGATACGCAGTATTTT.

The V call is TRBV2, the J call TRBJ1-1, with D possibly being TRBD1 (6 bases). Germline loops: CDR1 SNHLY, CDR2 FYNNEI. Trimming removed 5 bases at V and 5 bases at J, with 15 bases between. The CDR3 runs 14 residues. The CDR3 loop is CASSNGQLGTEAFF. Written as DNA, the CDR3 is TGTGCCAGCAGTAACGGACAGCTGGGGACTGAAGCTTTCTTT.

In this sample, this clonotype turned up many times. The gene calls are TRBV3-1 and TRBJ2-7; TRBD1 is a possible D gene (6 bases). With 4 bases removed from V and 3 bases from J, the gap between germline ends came to 16 bases. CDR3 size: 15 residues. The V gene's germline CDR1 is LGHDT and CDR2 YNNKEL (reference sequence). The CDR3 DNA sequence: TGTGCCAGCAGCCCAAACGACAGGCCCAACTACGAGCAGTACTTC. It translates to CASSPNDRPNYEQYF.

The chain couples TRBV7-9 to TRBJ2-1, with 10 bases identical to TRBD2. The germline V gene has CDR1 SEHNR and CDR2 FQNEAQ (reference sequence). Germline trimming cut 5 bases from V and 4 bases from J; bases unmatched to any gene: 11. The CDR3 loop spans 17 amino acids. CDR3 in amino acids: CASSDDKLAGEYNEQFF. The DNA for the CDR3 is TGTGCCAGCAGCGACGATAAGCTAGCGGGGGAGTACAATGAGCAGTTCTTC.

This chain joins TRBV19 and TRBJ1-5; D remains ambiguous. The V gene's germline CDR1 is LNHDA and CDR2 SQIVND (reference sequence). Trimming left V 7 bases short and J 6 bases short, with 16 bases between. This CDR3 comprises 14 residues. CDR3 DNA: TGTGCCAGTACACGGACCGACATCATTCAGCCCCAGCATTTT. The encoded protein is CASTRTDIIQPQHF.

In regard to this clonotype: A much larger clone sits a single nucleotide away, making a read error possible. The chain carries TRBV7-2 and TRBJ1-4, with D possibly TRBD1 on 5 matching bases. The V end was cut by 5 bases, the J end by 5 bases, with 12 bases between. This CDR3 spans 14 amino acids. CDR1 and CDR2 (germline): SGHTA, FQGNSA. This CDR3 is CASSPMGPNEKLFF. The CDR3, as DNA: TGTGCCAGCAGCCCGATGGGGCCAAATGAAAAACTGTTTTTT.